This T cell receptor (beta chain) was captured in a study of blood T cell repertoires in COVID-19. Study-wide context: Some COVID-19 samples were acute and others convalescent; all came from the United States, Italy and Spain. The cDNA or gDNA used as material had been derived from T cells, B-cell-depleted T cells, or PBMCs.

Clones were sequenced by immunoSEQ multiplex PCR, and TCRdb holds only the in-frame ones, with some missing. The repertoire consists of about 120,000 clones, with about 90% occurring once and the leading ten covering almost 30%. CDR3 length: 15 amino acids. V lost 1 base to trimming and J lost 8 bases; unmatched junction nucleotides: 6. CDR1 and CDR2 from the germline V gene are SGHRS and YFSETQ. The rearrangement uses TRBV5-1 and TRBJ1-4, with 9 bases lining up with TRBD1. This sequence was found in a woman aged 65 to 85 with acute or convalescent COVID-19. Material for sequencing was peripheral blood. CDR3 loop: CASSLSGTGYEKLFF. The CDR3 region has the DNA TGCGCCAGCAGCTTGAGCGGGACAGGGTACGAAAAACTGTTTTTT.